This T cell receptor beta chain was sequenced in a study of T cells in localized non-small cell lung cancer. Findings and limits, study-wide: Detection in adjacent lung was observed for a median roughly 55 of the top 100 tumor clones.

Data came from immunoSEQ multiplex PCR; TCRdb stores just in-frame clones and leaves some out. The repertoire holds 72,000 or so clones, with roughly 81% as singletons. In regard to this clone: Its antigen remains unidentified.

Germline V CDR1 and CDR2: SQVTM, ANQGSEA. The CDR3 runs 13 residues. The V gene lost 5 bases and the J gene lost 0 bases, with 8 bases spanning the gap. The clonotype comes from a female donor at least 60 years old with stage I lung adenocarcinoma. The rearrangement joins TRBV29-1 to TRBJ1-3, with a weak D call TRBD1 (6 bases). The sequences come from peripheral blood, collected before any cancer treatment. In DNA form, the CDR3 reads TGCAGCGTTTGGGACAACTCTGGAAACACCATATATTTT. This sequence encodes CSVWDNSGNTIYF.